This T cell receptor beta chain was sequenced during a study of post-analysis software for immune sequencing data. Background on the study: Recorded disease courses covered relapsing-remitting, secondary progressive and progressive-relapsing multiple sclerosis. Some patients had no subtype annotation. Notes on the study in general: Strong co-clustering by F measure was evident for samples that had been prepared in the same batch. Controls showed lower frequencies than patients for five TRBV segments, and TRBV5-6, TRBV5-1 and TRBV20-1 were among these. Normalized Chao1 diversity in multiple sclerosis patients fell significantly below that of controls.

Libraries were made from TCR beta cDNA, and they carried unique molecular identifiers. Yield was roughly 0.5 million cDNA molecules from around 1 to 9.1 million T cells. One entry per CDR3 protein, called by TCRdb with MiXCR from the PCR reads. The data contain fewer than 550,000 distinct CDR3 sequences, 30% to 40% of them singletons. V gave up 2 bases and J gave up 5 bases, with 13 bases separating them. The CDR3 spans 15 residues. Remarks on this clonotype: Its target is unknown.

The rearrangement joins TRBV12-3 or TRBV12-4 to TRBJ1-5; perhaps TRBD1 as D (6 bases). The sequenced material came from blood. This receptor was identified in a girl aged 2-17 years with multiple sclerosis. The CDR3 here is CASSLTGRFYQPQHF. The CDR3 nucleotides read TGTGCCAGCAGTTTAACAGGGCGGTTTTATCAGCCCCAGCATTTT.